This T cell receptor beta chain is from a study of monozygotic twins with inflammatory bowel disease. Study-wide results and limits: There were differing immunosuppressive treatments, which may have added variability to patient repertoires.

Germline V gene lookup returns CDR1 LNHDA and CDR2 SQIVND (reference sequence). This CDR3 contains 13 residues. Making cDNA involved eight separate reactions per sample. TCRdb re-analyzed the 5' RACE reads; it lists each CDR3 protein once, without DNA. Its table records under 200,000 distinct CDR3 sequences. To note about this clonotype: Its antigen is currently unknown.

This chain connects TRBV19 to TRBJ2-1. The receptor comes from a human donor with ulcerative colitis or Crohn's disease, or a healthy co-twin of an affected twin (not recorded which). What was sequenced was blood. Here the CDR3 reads CASSNIEADEQFF.